The rows below give T cell receptor beta chains drawn from one sample of a study of shared clonotypes between healthy human individuals. Sequencing used immunoSEQ multiplex PCR; TCRdb keeps in-frame clones, though not all of them. The table records millions of clones, over 85% of them present only once. The source material was naive CD8+ T cells sorted from blood. These receptors were taken from a man younger than 35 in good health. Each CDR3 is given with its conserved first and last residue. D genes are given only for firm matches.

>TRBV10-2|TRBJ1-5|-
CASSESKGWDNQPQHF
>TRBV7-9|TRBJ1-1|TRBD1
CASSFLGQGGNTEAFF
>TRBV27|TRBJ2-3|TRBD1
CASSSDRGNTQYF
>TRBV5-8|TRBJ1-5|-
CASSLPWGKQGGQPQHF
>TRBV7-9|TRBJ2-2|TRBD1
CASRSPVDRGQWDTGELFF
>TRBV27|TRBJ1-5|-
CASRSGEGNQPQHF
>TRBV7-9|TRBJ2-5|-
CASSFDTEETQYF
>TRBV11-2|TRBJ2-3|TRBD2
CASSLTREGPSDTQYF
>TRBV6-5|TRBJ1-3|-
CASSYNEGVIGNTIYF
>TRBV28|TRBJ2-5|-
CASSLSLERFQETQYF
>TRBV6-1|TRBJ2-1|TRBD1
CASSEVSGENSRGNEQFF
>TRBV13|TRBJ1-5|-
CASSLGVSQPQHF
>TRBV6-5|TRBJ2-1|-
CASNPEGGLAKEQFF
>TRBV29-1|TRBJ2-5|TRBD1
CSVLTGVEETQYF
>TRBV27|TRBJ2-5|-
CASTAQGTQYF
>TRBV6-5|TRBJ1-1|TRBD1
CASSSTGVSRNTEAFF
>TRBV10-3|TRBJ2-7|TRBD1
CAISDRMTGEDEQYF
>TRBV7-9|TRBJ2-5|-
CASRGARETQYF
>TRBV6-5|TRBJ2-5|-
CASSWSGQMETQYF
>TRBV10-3|TRBJ2-1|-
CAISGGGGNYNEQFF
>TRBV7-2|TRBJ2-7|TRBD1
CASSLFRDSPYEQYF
>TRBV30|TRBJ1-1|-
CAWTDGGGRGTEAFF
>TRBV5-1|TRBJ1-1|-
CASSLGQTEAFF
>TRBV5-6|TRBJ1-1|-
CASSWGLADEAFF
>TRBV19|TRBJ2-7|-
CASSRYFSGEEQYF
>TRBV6-1|TRBJ2-1|TRBD2
CASSDKGLAGDNEQFF
>TRBV4-3|TRBJ2-1|-
CASSQDRAFSWEQFF
>TRBV9|TRBJ2-2|-
CASSVGHNTGELFF
>TRBV7-8|TRBJ2-7|-
CASSHHRDYEQYF
>TRBV4-1|TRBJ1-5|-
CASSQDRTNYQPQHF
>TRBV5-1|TRBJ2-3|-
CASSGDISSTDTQYF
>TRBV27|TRBJ1-5|-
CASSDGTNNQPQHF
>TRBV7-9|TRBJ2-1|-
CASSPGTGREREQDEQFF
>TRBV2|TRBJ1-1|TRBD1
CASSWDRGPEAFF
>TRBV19|TRBJ1-1|TRBD1
CATSRLRGRYTEAFF
>TRBV19|TRBJ2-7|-
CASSIGSEQYF
>TRBV5-4|TRBJ1-1|-
CASSLGWGQATEAFF
>TRBV6-1|TRBJ2-7|-
CASSEWGGADYEQYF
>TRBV27|TRBJ2-1|TRBD1
CASSLVGTGVNEQFF
>TRBV5-3|TRBJ1-2|-
CARRTGTVYYGYTF
>TRBV7-9|TRBJ2-5|TRBD2
CASSLGGGYQETQYF
>TRBV19|TRBJ2-2|-
CASKVRGHTGELFF
>TRBV13|TRBJ1-2|TRBD1
CASSLGGTGNYGYTF
>TRBV13|TRBJ1-1|-
CASRPMEGINTEAFF
>TRBV27|TRBJ1-1|TRBD1
CASSSGQGGTEAFF
>TRBV29-1|TRBJ2-2|-
CSVDSGNTGELFF
>TRBV6-5|TRBJ1-2|-
CASSYTLGSGYTF
>TRBV4-1|TRBJ2-7|-
CASSQNNYEQYF
>TRBV7-9|TRBJ2-7|TRBD1
CASSPRTGDAYEQYF
>TRBV6-5|TRBJ1-3|TRBD1
CASSADRAGNTIYF
>TRBV7-8|TRBJ2-7|-
CASSLIGVYEQYF
>TRBV7-6|TRBJ2-7|-
CASSLKGGHYEQYF
>TRBV10-2|TRBJ2-5|-
CASSVNPQETQYF
>TRBV6-6|TRBJ1-1|-
CASNLGGMNTEAFF
>TRBV15|TRBJ1-3|-
CATSIGIAGNTIYF
>TRBV4-1|TRBJ1-3|-
CASSQDRTAGNTIYF
>TRBV7-2|TRBJ2-1|TRBD2
CASSLWGRGDEQFF